This entry describes one T cell receptor beta chain. This clone has more than one count but fewer than ten. The clone's antigen remains unknown. No much larger clone is present one base from it, and per-base qualities are unavailable. The cohort consisted of 650 to 700 healthy bone marrow donors. At the time of sampling, every cohort member was nominally healthy, though immune exposures that went unrecorded were likely present. The donor tested CMV seronegative, placing the donor among the roughly 340 seronegative members of the cohort. A peripheral blood sample was provided by each donor, and peripheral blood mononuclear cells were used for TCR beta sequencing. Genomic DNA extraction from the blood cell samples was performed with the Qiagen DNeasy Blood Extraction Kit. These data belong to a study of cytomegalovirus exposure and HLA in healthy donors (dated by TCRdb to the late 2010s). About the investigation overall: In an earlier analysis of around 540 of the donors, 250 to 300 Gb of sequence data and some 100 million unique TCR beta sequences from about 179 million T cells were reported. Along with the approximately 600-subject first cohort, a separate validation cohort of roughly 110 different subjects was used. The number of donors typed differed by locus, with about 629-630 for A, B, C, DRB1 and DQB1, approximately 500 for DQA1, 600 to 610 for DPA1, and 450 to 480 for DPB1. The study used immunosequencing to profile the T cell repertoires of approximately 640 subjects and linked those repertoires to cytomegalovirus serostatus. A later analysis re-analyzed previously published TCR beta repertoires from roughly 690 donors and added high-resolution HLA genotyping to study TCR occurrence patterns. Roughly 5 DR-DQ haplotypes were treated as single units for association and clustering because of strong linkage in the cohort. Among about 360 genotyped donors of the cohort, an average of approximately 240,000 unique TCR beta nucleotide sequences were sequenced per donor, roughly 18% of them non-productive. In an earlier analysis of roughly 580 of the donors, high-throughput TCR beta sequencing was used to judge whether each TCR beta V gene segment behaved as functional or pseudogenic. The study aimed to test whether cataloging public T cell receptors could reveal signatures of past pathogen exposure. A later genetic analysis used genome-wide SNP genotypes for about 60% of the roughly 700 donors, treating that subset as a discovery cohort. All discovery cohort repertoires had been generated on a single sequencing platform. HLA typing covered class I and class II loci at four-digit resolution. About 280 gigabases of sequencing data and approximately 85 million unique TCR sequences were included in an early release covering around 650 HLA-typed donors. Rather than drawing on any new phenotypic data, the later analysis identified candidate immune exposures from TCR beta sequences and the way those sequences occurred across donors. Among the roughly 400 genotyped donors, approximately 77% belonged to the genetic ancestry cluster associated with self-reported Caucasian donors. Donor age, sex, ethnicity and CMV serostatus were compiled alongside the repertoire data. To predict cytomegalovirus infection status, the study combined high-throughput TCR immunosequencing, statistical association of individual TCRs with disease status, and machine learning. General findings and caveats noted by the study authors: Cytomegalovirus status was reported to be diagnosed by the classifier with high specificity and sensitivity in both the original and validation cohorts. Some IMGT-functional V segments, including TRBV6-2 and TRBV6-3, could not be told apart with the 87-base-pair reads, so those segments were excluded. Compared with the 666-donor mean, donors in an Asian-associated ancestry cluster had fewer N-insertions in productive TCRs, according to a later genetic analysis. Only TCR beta chains were sequenced in this cohort, and the absence of alpha or paired-chain data limited detectable features. A later analysis reported that several top co-occurrence clusters appeared linked to parvovirus B19, influenza, CMV and Epstein-Barr virus. The authors suggested that the approach could potentially be extended to other disease states and immunological phenotypes. In vitro tests confirmed that three of the cytomegalovirus-associated TCR beta chains recognize cytomegalovirus antigens. A total of about 180 TCR beta chains were listed by the study as associated with cytomegalovirus. At a false discovery rate of 0.05, a later analysis linked fewer than 20,000 TCR beta sequences to specific HLA alleles. According to a later analysis, TCR association rates differed among HLA loci, with DRB1 alleles showing the most associated TCRs and HLA-C alleles showing the fewest. Most CMV-associated TCR beta chains appeared to be HLA-restricted in a later analysis, and the HLA associations seemed to be driven largely by CMV exposure. A cluster of highly shared sequence variants was judged likely to represent a technical artifact of the sequencing pipeline. Correlated functional status among segregating V segments might be attributable to linkage disequilibrium, but an unknown experimental factor could not be ruled out. A later genetic analysis associated a missense DCLRE1C variant with V-gene and J-gene trimming of TCR beta chains, and an independent cohort replicated the association. In an earlier analysis of approximately 600 of the donors, most TCR beta V segments were observed in productive rearrangements about 90% or about 30% of the time, broadly matching IMGT annotations. When HLA alleles, especially DR and DQ, strongly co-occurred, attributing TCR associations to individual alleles was difficult. Most TCR sequences were seen in very few donors, while some public TCRs were found in many individuals. Roughly uniform sequencing depth across donors was assumed in presence/absence analyses, although this assumption may not hold. HLA typing was unavailable for some donors at each locus, so association tests used only the typed subset. For the cohort, immune exposure information was limited to CMV serostatus. A further reported finding was that TCR beta sequences accurately predicted the HLA-A and HLA-B alleles for most subjects in the first cohort. Because counts were too low, about 18 rarely observed V segments, including chromosome 9 orphons, were left out of the earlier analysis of approximately 500 of the donors. A later analysis found that HLA-associated TCR beta chains were more clonally expanded and had lower generation probabilities than equally common non-associated chains.

Receptor libraries were prepared by the immunoSEQ multiplex PCR assay. For the multiplex PCR, a mixture combining 60 forward primers for TCR Vbeta segments and 13 reverse primers for TCR Jbeta segments was used. The CDR3 region of rearranged TCR beta genes was amplified from genomic DNA with a multiplex PCR assay. The Illumina HiSeq System was used to sequence the amplified TCR beta libraries as 87-base-pair reads. Turning to the authors' computational methods: In a later analysis, tens of millions of unique TCR beta chains were counted across the roughly 700 repertoires, and approximately 11 million of these chains were shared by at least two donors. To remove PCR and sequencing errors, raw reads were error-corrected and collapsed into unique sequences using a nearest-neighbor algorithm that merged closely related sequences. V, D and J gene segments were assigned by aligning CDR3 sequences to IMGT reference sequences. Each retained sequence needed at least a six-nucleotide match to both a V gene segment and a J gene segment. Rearrangements were called productive when the CDR3 lacked stop codons and stayed in frame with V and J; all others were non-productive. Following IMGT convention, CDR3 was defined as the stretch from the second conserved V-encoded cysteine up to the conserved J-encoded phenylalanine. Sequences without an unambiguous match to a single V gene segment were excluded from the earlier analysis of about 630 of the donors. An earlier analysis of 587 of the donors called V segments functional above 56.7% productive rearrangements and segregating when the between-donor standard deviation exceeded 5%. A statistical classification framework was developed to diagnose cytomegalovirus status using the catalog of TCR beta chain sequences. In a later analysis, V and J genes were assigned by comparing TCR nucleotide sequences against IMGT/GENE-DB human TR gene sequences. The TCRdist pipeline was used in a later analysis to assign CDR3 sequences and most-parsimonious VDJ recombination scenarios. A later analysis defined each TCR beta chain by its CDR3 amino acid sequence plus V-gene family, and excluded reads lacking a unique V-gene family. To address suspected cross-contamination and a sequencing artifact, a later analysis removed some 620 highly shared, low-generation-probability nucleotide sequences. For each public chain, a later analysis derived a clonal expansion index from normalized ranks of inferred template counts within each repertoire. In a later analysis, generation probabilities were computed with a VDJ recombination model fitted to out-of-frame rearrangements, and the resulting probabilities were checked against IGoR. A later analysis scored TCR-TCR, TCR-HLA and TCR-CMV co-occurrence with hypergeometric tests, applying a repertoire-size bias correction to TCR pairs. In a later analysis, false discovery rates were estimated by permuting HLA or CMV assignments 20 times. In a later analysis, co-occurring TCRs were grouped using DBSCAN, with TCRdist sequence similarity added in when clustering inside HLA-allele-positive subsets. Repertoires with fewer than 30,000 or more than 120,000 public chains were left out of co-occurrence clustering, as were five repertoires with anomalous nucleotide sharing. TCRdb provides this immuneACCESS table in a form limited to in-frame rearrangements. Some clones are lacking; in checked studies, under half of them reflect an unresolved V gene, and why the rest are absent is not known. D and trimming come from the DNA, and the V and J calls and clone size come from that table. The sample records roughly 170,000 clones, roughly 82% of which are singletons. 1.6% of the sample comes from the top ten.

From V the trimming removes 6 bases and from J it removes 2 bases, while the gene matches leave 7 bases of the junction unaccounted for. The CDR3 sequence holds 15 residues, the cysteine and phenylalanine included. Only CDR3 DNA is held: 45 bases, read in frame from base 1. Via the germline V gene, CDR1 is MNHEY and CDR2 SVGAGI. The origin of this receptor is a woman aged 25 to 45 in good health and CMV-seronegative. Sequenced material: PBMCs. The chain was built from TRBV6-5 and TRBJ2-7; TRBD2 aligns with 10 central bases. The DNA reads as follows: TGTGCCAGCAGGGGTTTCCTAGCGGGGGCCTACGAGCAGTACTTC. This codes for CASRGFLAGAYEQYF.